Shown below are 5 T cell receptor beta chains from a single sample sequenced in a study of cytomegalovirus exposure and HLA in healthy donors. PCR primers comprised 60 Vbeta and 13 Jbeta primers. The method was immunoSEQ multiplex PCR; TCRdb's version includes in-frame clones alone and lacks a portion of them. The sample gives some 160,000 clones, approximately 80% of which show up once; under 2% is in the top ten. The specimen sequenced was PBMCs. Receptors were obtained from a woman aged 40 to 50 in good health and CMV-seronegative.

This clone was seen a few times. The chain joins TRBV6-5 to TRBJ1-2; D might be TRBD1 (6 bases). The CDR3 consists of 14 residues. V was pared by 7 bases and J by 3 bases, with 15 bases between. CDR1 and CDR2 (germline): MNHEY, SVGAGI. In DNA form, the CDR3 reads TGTGCCAGCACCGAACGGGGGGCCGACTATGGCTACACCTTC. As protein: CASTERGADYGYTF.

CDR3 in amino acids: CASEHRRRVEQYF. The CDR3 DNA is TGTGCCAGCGAACACCGAAGACGGGTAGAGCAGTACTTC. This chain links TRBV21-1 with TRBJ2-7; TRBD2, as called in the table, went unchecked against the DNA. TRBV21-1 is classified as a pseudogene. The CDR3 spans 13 residues.

The V and J genes are TRBV5-6 and TRBJ1-1, with unresolved D. Looked up from germline, CDR1 is SGHDT and CDR2 is YYEEEE. V gave up 0 bases and J gave up 1 base, with 10 bases separating them. The CDR3 sequence is 15 residues long. The DNA of the CDR3 is TGTGCCAGCAGCTTGGACCCCGGTGGGAACACTGAAGCTTTCTTT. This encodes CASSLDPGGNTEAFF.

The rearrangement links TRBV5-1 to TRBJ1-5; no reliable D call. Trimming stripped 0 bases from V and 5 bases from J, with 6 bases between. The CDR3 length is 13 residues. Germline values: CDR1 SGHRS, CDR2 YFSETQ. The CDR3 protein is CASSLESDQPQHF. In DNA form, the CDR3 reads TGCGCCAGCAGCTTGGAATCTGATCAGCCCCAGCATTTT. Variable domain in full (rest from reference TRBV5-1 and TRBJ1-5): KAGVTQTPRYLIKTRGQQVTLSCSPISGHRSVSWYQQTPGQGLQFLFEYFSETQRNKGNFPGRFSGRQFSNSRSEMNVSTLELGDSALYLCASSLESDQPQHFGDGTRLSIL.

The J gene is TRBJ2-7, the V gene TRBV5-1, with a possible D match to TRBD1 (6 bases). CDR1 is SGHRS, CDR2 YFSETQ, per germline. Trimming stripped 1 base from V and 4 bases from J, with 15 bases between. This CDR3 spans 15 amino acids. The CDR3 DNA is TGCGCCAGCAGCTTGTTCACAGGGTCGGATTACGAGCAGTACTTC. Translation gives CASSLFTGSDYEQYF.